The 27 T cell receptor beta chains below were found in one sample sequenced in a study of T-cell reconstitution after alpha-beta-depleted transplantation in children. This sample's TCRbeta library carried unique molecular identifier barcodes. Via MiXCR, TCRdb re-called the PCR reads, giving one row per CDR3 protein. The data show around 600,000 distinct CDR3 sequences, approximately 17% seen once. Source: PBMCs from the stem cell graft donor, taken from the stem cell graft. The receptors stem from a human donor who donated a stem cell graft to a child with acute myeloid leukemia.

This chain uses TRBV12-3 or TRBV12-4 with TRBJ2-3, with TRBD1 as a possible D gene (6 bases). This CDR3 has 14 residues. Trimming took off 6 bases at V and 3 bases at J, with 13 bases between the two ends. The CDR3 loop is CASRKQGWTDTQYF. The CDR3 coding sequence is TGTGCCAGCAGGAAACAGGGCTGGACAGATACGCAGTATTTT.

This clonotype showed up many times. The CDR3, as DNA: TGCAGTGCTAGACTCAGTTCGGGACAGCCGCCCTACGAGCAGTACGTC. Translated, it gives CSARLSSGQPPYEQYV. V gene TRBV20-1 combines with J gene TRBJ2-7, with TRBD1 matching over 7 bases. The germline gives CDR1 DFQATT, CDR2 SNEGSKA (reference sequence). V was pared by 2 bases and J by 2 bases, with 12 bases of the junction left unmatched. This CDR3 is 16 amino acids long.

This clonotype came up a few times. The CDR3 reads CASSYGTGSLLSGNTIYF. CDR3 nucleotide sequence: TGTGCCAGCAGTTACGGCACAGGGTCCCTTCTCTCTGGAAACACCATATATTTT. The chain joins TRBV6-5 to TRBJ1-3; TRBD1 is a possible D gene (6 bases). CDR3 length: 18 amino acids. The V and J ends lost 2 bases and 0 bases respectively, with 17 bases between them. Germline values: CDR1 MNHEY, CDR2 SVGAGI.

The V gene is TRBV28, the J gene TRBJ1-1, with D possibly TRBD1 on 5 matching bases. Germline V gene data show CDR1 as MDHEN and CDR2 as SYDVKM. Trimming shortened V by 3 bases and J by 1 base, and 9 bases separated the two germline ends. The CDR3 extends over 14 amino acids. In DNA, the CDR3 is TGTGCCAGCAGTTTGGGACGGGAGAACACTGAAGCTTTCTTT. As protein: CASSLGRENTEAFF.

This clonotype was detected many times. The V and J genes are TRBV20-1 and TRBJ2-5; 7 nucleotides align to TRBD2. With 2 bases clipped from V and 5 bases from J, the junction kept 8 bases outside the gene matches. The CDR3 totals 14 residues. Per the germline V gene, CDR1 is DFQATT and CDR2 is SNEGSKA (reference sequence). The DNA for the CDR3 is TGCAGTGCTAGAAATCAGCGGGGTGGGGAGACCCAGTACTTC. Amino acids: CSARNQRGGETQYF.

This chain uses TRBV6-1 with TRBJ2-1, with TRBD2 matching 10 bases. The CDR3 contains 14 residues. J lost 0 bases, V lost 10 bases, and 3 bases had no gene match. Germline assignment: CDR1 MNHNS and CDR2 SASEGT. As DNA, the CDR3 is TGTGCCACCAAGCGGGGGGGCTCCTACAATGAGCAGTTCTTC. Its translation: CATKRGGSYNEQFF.

This chain joins TRBV6-1 and TRBJ1-5; D call uncertain. Looked up from germline, CDR1 is MNHNS and CDR2 is SASEGT. With 3 bases removed from V and 1 base from J, the gap between germline ends came to 7 bases. The CDR3 length is 14 residues. The CDR3: CASSDLQSNQPQHF. As DNA, the CDR3 is TGTGCCAGCAGTGATTTACAGAGCAATCAGCCCCAGCATTTT.

This clonotype was recorded only once. The chain is built from TRBV20-1 and TRBJ1-1; the D gene is possibly TRBD1 (6 bases). The germline gives CDR1 DFQATT, CDR2 SNEGSKA (reference sequence). CDR3 length: 14 amino acids. The V end lost 3 bases, the J end lost 4 bases, and 15 bases lay between the germline ends. This CDR3 reads CSASGVSGATEAFF. The CDR3 DNA follows: TGCAGTGCTAGTGGGGTTTCGGGGGCCACTGAAGCTTTCTTT.

Ten or more counts support this clonotype. The CDR3 region is CASSYVRSTEAFF. DNA for the CDR3: TGTGCCAGCAGTTACGTTCGCAGCACTGAAGCTTTCTTT. V is TRBV6-5 and J is TRBJ1-1; D not resolved. Trimming left V 2 bases short and J 4 bases short, with 8 bases between. CDR1 is MNHEY, CDR2 SVGAGI, per germline. The CDR3 contains 13 residues.

This clonotype was picked up many times. The V and J genes are TRBV20-1 and TRBJ2-2; D gene unclear. The germline V gene has CDR1 DFQATT and CDR2 SNEGSKA (reference sequence). The V end lost 5 bases, the J end lost 2 bases, and 12 bases lay between the germline ends. The CDR3 covers 14 residues. The CDR3 is CSAEWTVNTGELFF. The CDR3 DNA is TGCAGTGCTGAATGGACGGTTAACACCGGGGAGCTGTTTTTT.

This clonotype showed up just a few times. This chain's CDR3 is CSAGSGGRGSTQYF. CDR3 nucleotide sequence: TGCAGTGCTGGGAGCGGGGGGCGGGGGTCTACGCAGTATTTT. The V gene is TRBV20-1, the J gene TRBJ2-3; the match to TRBD2 covers 9 bases. This CDR3 has 14 residues. The junction had 11 bases not matched to a gene; V was cut back by 5 bases and J by 8 bases. Germline lookup yields CDR1 DFQATT and CDR2 SNEGSKA (reference sequence).

A few counts support this clonotype. This chain connects TRBV20-1 to TRBJ2-5; no reliable D call. Trimming pared 3 bases from V and 1 base from J, leaving 9 bases between. The CDR3 totals 13 residues. CDR1 and CDR2 (germline): DFQATT, SNEGSKA (reference sequence). CDR3 loop: CSASRAIQETQYF. The CDR3 region has the DNA TGCAGTGCTAGTAGGGCTATCCAAGAGACCCAGTACTTC.

V is TRBV20-1 and J is TRBJ1-5, with 8 bases fitting TRBD1. The V segment lost 0 bases and the J segment 5 bases; nucleotides outside the gene matches: 9. CDR1 and CDR2 (germline): DFQATT, SNEGSKA (reference sequence). This CDR3 is built from 16 residues. CDR3 region: CSARDLGQGVDQPQHF. As DNA, the CDR3 is TGCAGTGCTAGAGATCTCGGACAGGGAGTCGATCAGCCCCAGCATTTT.

This clonotype was detected many times. The chain combines TRBV6-1 with TRBJ2-2; 10 nucleotides line up with TRBD1. The length of the CDR3 is 16 residues. Germline CDR1 is MNHNS and CDR2 is SASEGT. V lost 3 bases to trimming and J lost 5 bases; unmatched junction nucleotides: 6. The CDR3 DNA is TGTGCCAGCAGTGAGACAGGGGGCTACGAAACCGGGGAGCTGTTTTTT. It translates to CASSETGGYETGELFF.

This clonotype was seen a few times. The chain joins TRBV11-2 to TRBJ2-3; the match to TRBD2 covers 14 bases. Trimming took 5 bases from V and 2 from J; bases not matched to a gene: 12. This CDR3 comprises 19 residues. CDR1 and CDR2 (germline): SGHAT, FQNNGV. The DNA for the CDR3 is TGTGCCAGCAGCCCGACACCGGGACTAGCGGGGGTCAACACAGATACGCAGTATTTT. It specifies CASSPTPGLAGVNTDTQYF. The full variable domain, with the rest looked up from reference TRBV11-2 and TRBJ2-3, is EAGVAQSPRYKIIEKRQSVAFWCNPISGHATLYWYQQILGQGPKLLIQFQNNGVVDDSQLPKDRFSAERLKGVDSTLKIQPAKLEDSAVYLCASSPTPGLAGVNTDTQYFGPGTRLTVL.

In this sample, this clonotype turned up a few times. The rearrangement joins TRBV20-1 to TRBJ2-7, with a weak D call TRBD1 (6 bases). Deletions cut 6 bases from V and 2 bases from J, with 14 bases between. The germline V gene encodes CDR1 DFQATT and CDR2 SNEGSKA (reference sequence). The CDR3 extends over 13 amino acids. The chain's CDR3 is CSAISGHPYEQYV. CDR3 DNA sequence: TGCAGTGCAATCTCGGGACATCCCTACGAGCAGTACGTC.

The chain recombines TRBV20-1 with TRBJ1-2; possibly TRBD1 for D (5 bases). From germline, CDR1 is DFQATT and CDR2 SNEGSKA (reference sequence). This CDR3 region has 13 residues. V dropped 0 bases and J dropped 4 bases, with 9 bases sitting between them. CDR3: CSARDGRVYGYTF. The CDR3 nucleotides read TGCAGTGCTAGAGATGGCAGGGTCTATGGCTACACCTTC.

This clonotype was seen a few times. The chain has TRBV4-1 and TRBJ2-5, with D possibly being TRBD1 (6 bases). This CDR3 spans 17 amino acids. Trimming left V 0 bases short and J 4 bases short, with 18 bases between. CDR1 MGHRA and CDR2 YSYEKL come from the germline V gene. CDR3 loop: CASSQEVGGLKGETQYF. CDR3 coding DNA: TGCGCCAGCAGCCAAGAAGTTGGGGGCCTTAAAGGAGAGACCCAGTACTTC.

The chain is built from TRBV4-3 and TRBJ2-1; 9 nucleotides line up with TRBD1. The germline gives CDR1 LGHNA, CDR2 YSLEER. The trim removed 3 bases at V and 2 bases at J, leaving 2 bases unmatched. This CDR3 spans 15 amino acids. The CDR3 bases are TGCGCCAGCAGCCAGGGACAGGGACCCTACAATGAGCAGTTCTTC. Protein sequence: CASSQGQGPYNEQFF.

The rearrangement links TRBV5-6 to TRBJ2-3, with unresolved D. Germline-derived CDR1 and CDR2 are SGHDT and YYEEEE. The CDR3 totals 13 residues. V gave up 1 base and J gave up 6 bases, with 9 bases separating them. The CDR3 reads CASSLPAVDTQYF. CDR3 coding DNA: TGTGCCAGCAGCTTGCCCGCCGTCGATACGCAGTATTTT.

This clonotype was counted ten times or more. The chain has TRBV7-2 and TRBJ2-5; D not certain. Trimming removed 7 bases at V and 5 bases at J, with 17 bases between. The CDR3 totals 14 residues. From germline, CDR1 is SGHTA and CDR2 FQGNSA. CDR3 residues: CASTPSALVETQYF. CDR3 sequence (DNA): TGTGCCAGCACTCCAAGCGCTCTGGTGGAGACCCAGTACTTC.

This chain uses TRBV4-1 with TRBJ1-1; D is unclear. CDR1 and CDR2 from the germline V gene are MGHRA and YSYEKL. The CDR3 has 14 amino acids. V gave up 5 bases and J gave up 0 bases, with 10 bases separating them. CDR3 sequence: CASSEAGVNTEAFF. CDR3 sequence (DNA): TGCGCCAGCAGCGAGGCCGGAGTGAACACTGAAGCTTTCTTT.

The V call is TRBV12-3 or TRBV12-4, the J call TRBJ2-6, with D perhaps TRBD1 or TRBD2 (6 bases each). Trimming left V 11 bases short and J 2 bases short, with 13 bases between. The CDR3 covers 14 residues. The CDR3 sequence: CAGLGGPGANVLTF. DNA of the CDR3: TGTGCCGGGCTTGGGGGGCCTGGGGCCAACGTCCTGACTTTC.

The sample holds many counts of this clonotype. The gene calls are TRBV20-1 and TRBJ2-5; TRBD2 matches 10 bases. V lost 5 bases and J lost 0; bases outside the gene matches: 3. The germline gives CDR1 DFQATT, CDR2 SNEGSKA (reference sequence). CDR3 length equals 14 residues. CDR3 loop: CSASLAGNQETQYF. CDR3 DNA: TGCAGTGCTTCACTAGCGGGGAACCAAGAGACCCAGTACTTC.

The V and J genes are TRBV20-1 and TRBJ1-5; 10 positions agree with TRBD1. The CDR3 contains 13 residues. Germline assignment: CDR1 DFQATT and CDR2 SNEGSKA (reference sequence). Trimming removed 6 bases from V and 7 bases from J; junction bases left unmatched: 6. CDR3 in amino acids: CSAAGTGDQPQHF. The CDR3 DNA reads as TGCAGTGCCGCCGGGACAGGGGACCAGCCCCAGCATTTT.

This clonotype was picked up a small number of times. The rearrangement uses TRBV9 and TRBJ2-1, with 8 bases aligning to TRBD2. Germline values: CDR1 SGDLS, CDR2 YYNGEE. J gave up 4 bases and V 1 base, and 7 bases lay outside the gene matches. The CDR3 covers 16 residues. The CDR3 sequence is CASSVRSSGEYNEQFF. The CDR3 DNA reads TGTGCCAGCAGCGTACGTAGTAGCGGGGAATACAATGAGCAGTTCTTC.

Of note for this clonotype: A much larger clone differs by one base, so this may be a read error. This chain links TRBV20-1 with TRBJ2-1; 7 bases fit TRBD2. CDR3 size: 12 residues. Germline V lookup: CDR1 DFQATT, CDR2 SNEGSKA (reference sequence). V was pared by 6 bases and J by 9 bases, with 8 bases of the junction left unmatched. The CDR3 DNA reads TGCAGTGCCACTAGCGCGGGTTTTGAGCAGTTCTTC. Amino acid sequence: CSATSAGFEQFF.